This record looks at one T cell receptor (beta chain) sequence and its context. The antigen is unknown. Germline values: CDR1 MNHNS, CDR2 SASEGT. The germline V and J ends were trimmed by 1 base and 5 bases, with 11 bases remaining between them. The CDR3 totals 15 residues. This sample is part of a study of cytomegalovirus exposure and HLA in healthy donors. The study, taken as a whole, reports: No immune exposure information besides CMV serostatus was available. Differences between HLA loci emerged in a later analysis of TCR association rates, with DRB1 most and HLA-C fewest.

Primers: 60 Vbeta forward and 13 Jbeta reverse. TCRdb's table, derived via immunoSEQ multiplex PCR, lists solely in-frame clones and lacks some. This sample has 200,000 or so clones; around 73% occur once, and the top ten carry approximately 2%. The chain has TRBV6-1 and TRBJ1-4; TRBD1 might be the D (5 bases). The sequenced material came from PBMCs. The TCR was taken from a woman aged 25-40 years in good health and CMV-seropositive. The CDR3 region has the DNA TGTGCCAGCAGTGAAGGCAGGGTCCGGAATGAAAAACTGTTTTTT. This sequence encodes CASSEGRVRNEKLFF.